The 5 T cell receptor beta chains given below trace back to one sample, sequenced in a study of T cell responses to AZD1222 COVID-19 vaccine. Data came from immunoSEQ multiplex PCR; TCRdb stores just in-frame clones and leaves some out. The profile covers tens of thousands of clones, with 70% to 90% appearing a single time and about a tenth taken by the ten largest. The sample here was peripheral blood, taken on day 0 of AZD1222 vaccination. These TCRs come from an adult in good health.

The table lists this clone with a count of one. The chain combines TRBV6-1 with TRBJ2-1; the match to TRBD2 covers 7 bases. This CDR3 comprises 11 residues. Germline loops: CDR1 MNHNS, CDR2 SASEGT. Trimming took 3 bases from V and 16 from J; bases not matched to a gene: 6. The CDR3 loop is CASSDGLGIFF. CDR3 coding DNA: TGTGCCAGCAGTGATGGACTAGGAATTTTCTTC.

The rearrangement links TRBV29-1 to TRBJ2-3; 13 bases map to TRBD2. V was clipped by 6 bases and J by 4 bases; unmatched bases: 13. The CDR3 loop spans 17 amino acids. The germline V gene encodes CDR1 SQVTM and CDR2 ANQGSEA. CDR3 coding DNA: TGCAGCGTGACAGGGCCCCAACTAGCGGGAGGGCCAGATACGCAGTATTTT. Encoded protein: CSVTGPQLAGGPDTQYF.

DNA of the CDR3: TGTGCCAGCAGTTCTCCGTCGACTAGCGGGGGCACAGATACGCAGTATTTT. Translated, it gives CASSSPSTSGGTDTQYF. The chain uses TRBV6-2 or TRBV6-3 and TRBJ2-3, with 11 nucleotides matching TRBD2. Losses at the gene ends were 4 bases for V and 1 base for J; bases not matched to a gene: 7. Germline CDR1 MNHEY, CDR2 SVGEGT. This CDR3 has 17 amino acids.

The rearrangement uses TRBV7-2 and TRBJ1-2; 10 bases line up with TRBD1. Germline V CDR1 and CDR2: SGHTA, FQGNSA. V shed 5 bases, J shed 8 bases, and the junction held 8 bases outside the gene matches. The CDR3 runs 14 residues. The CDR3 here is CASSPSRDRGGYTF. The CDR3 nucleotides are TGTGCCAGCAGCCCCTCCCGGGACAGGGGCGGCTACACCTTC.

V gene TRBV7-3 combines with J gene TRBJ2-7; D is unclear. V lost 6 bases and J lost 4, with 13 bases in between. Per the germline V gene, CDR1 is SGHTA and CDR2 is FQGTGA. This CDR3 spans 13 amino acids. The CDR3 DNA is TGTGCCAGCAGTTATGGTCCCCAATACGAGCAGTACTTC. It translates to CASSYGPQYEQYF. Using reference TRBV7-3 and TRBJ2-7 for the parts outside the CDR3, the full variable domain is GAGVSQTPSNKVTEKGKYVELRCDPISGHTALYWYRQSLGQGPEFLIYFQGTGAADDSGLPNDRFFAVRPEGSVSTLKIQRTERGDSAVYLCASSYGPQYEQYFGPGTRLTVT.